This T cell receptor (beta chain) was captured in a study of shared clonotypes between healthy human individuals. Naive CD8 cells lacked CD45RO and underwent positive selection for CCR7, leaving out terminally differentiated effector memory CD45RA+ cells. Germline-derived CDR1 and CDR2 are MNHEY and SMNVEV (reference sequence). The CDR3 length is 18 residues. The V gene end was trimmed by 0 bases and the J gene end by 5 bases; junction bases not matched to a gene: 14. Findings of the study overall: Among the subsets, naive ones generally showed larger estimated richness than memory ones.

As regards this clone: Its antigen is unknown.

Measured with immunoSEQ multiplex PCR; TCRdb has only the in-frame clones, and not every one. The sample has 2 million to 2.5 million clones, 85% to 95% seen once. The source of this sequence is a man between 18 and 29 years old in good health. Material: naive CD8+ T cells sorted from blood. This chain links TRBV27 with TRBJ2-7; 9 bases are shared with TRBD2. DNA for the CDR3: TGTGCCAGCAGTTTATCGGTCCCCATTAGCGGGAGTCGCAACGAGCAGTACTTC. It codes for CASSLSVPISGSRNEQYF.